These 3 T cell receptor beta chains were sequenced from one sample in a study of cytomegalovirus exposure and HLA in healthy donors (dated by TCRdb to 2016 to 2017). Library method: the immunoSEQ multiplex PCR assay. The multiplex PCR relied on a mix of 60 forward primers for TCR Vbeta segments and 13 reverse primers for TCR Jbeta segments. As stored in TCRdb, this immuneACCESS dataset retains in-frame rearrangements with V and J assigned. A fraction of the clones does not appear; measured against another copy, unresolved V genes explain less than half of the discrepancy, and the remainder lacks a known reason. Counted in this sample were roughly 220,000 clones; approximately 78% of them appeared once. The ten largest clones take up about 3.1% of the sample. Sequenced: PBMCs. The receptors stem from a man younger than 40 in good health and CMV-seronegative.

About this clone: The junction and the germline gene differ at one end; a read error may be behind it. The chain carries TRBV7-9 and TRBJ2-6, with TRBD2 matching 11 bases. Germline CDR1 reads SEHNR; CDR2 reads FQNEAQ (reference sequence). The CDR3 has 17 residues. CDR3 in DNA: TGTTCCAGCAGCTTATTTAGCGGGGGGGCGGGGGCCAGCGTCCTGACTTTC. Translating gives CSSSLFSGGAGASVLTF.

This sequence joins TRBV5-8 and TRBJ1-5; D is uncertain. Trimming took off 6 bases at V and 11 bases at J, with 18 bases between the two ends. This CDR3 spans 13 amino acids. Germline CDR1 and CDR2: SGHTS and YDEGEE. DNA for the CDR3: TGTGCCAGCACCGTGCCTGGCCTAGGATCCCAGCATTTT. It translates to CASTVPGLGSQHF.

The CDR3 region is CASSGEARHSYEQYF. CDR3 coding DNA: TGTGCCAGCAGTGGTGAGGCCCGCCACTCCTACGAGCAGTACTTC. V usage is TRBV2 and J usage is TRBJ2-7; D remains ambiguous. Germline V CDR1 and CDR2: SNHLY, FYNNEI. CDR3 size: 15 residues. Trimming pared 4 bases from V and 0 bases from J, leaving 13 bases between.